This T cell receptor beta chain is from a study of T-cell memory formation after mild COVID-19 (dated by TCRdb to about 2021). General notes on the study: Most TCR sequence clusters were specific to one of the two donors. In a couple of donors, T-cell clones that expanded and contracted after mild COVID-19 were tracked by sequencing TCRalpha and TCRbeta repertoires over time. The cohort comprised two young, previously healthy adult volunteers, one female and one male.

Note on this clonotype: Its cognate antigen has yet to be identified. There are no base qualities to consult, and no much larger clone falls within one base.

TCRdb lists the instrument as Illumina NovaSeq 6000. cDNA libraries for TCRalpha and TCRbeta were prepared by 5'RACE using constant-segment primers, with sample barcodes and unique molecular identifiers added. Trizol reagent was used to extract RNA from every sample. The libraries were amplified in two PCR steps, and the second step added a second sample barcode and Illumina TruSeq adapters. Libraries were sequenced on an Illumina NovaSeq with 2 x 150 bp paired-end reads. The study's own analysis went as follows. Demultiplexing of reads and collapsing into UMI-guided consensus sequences were performed with migec v1.2.7. With mixcr v2.1.11, UMI consensuses were aligned to TRA and TRB V and J templates and assembled into clonotypes. Clonotypes were classified as expanded or contracted when called significant by both edgeR and NoisET, with noise models trained on biological replicates. For edgeR calls, the thresholds were a false discovery rate-adjusted p below 0.01 and a log2 fold-change of 1. PCA with hierarchical clustering of max-normalized trajectories of the 1000 most abundant clonotypes was used as exploratory dynamics analysis. The CD4 or CD8 phenotype of responding clones was assigned using the separately sequenced CD4+ and CD8+ repertoires. TCRdb applied fastp at Q25 and MiXCR to the public reads, then kept only in-frame beta chains. A single entry per CDR3 protein holds the most common genes and DNA from its merged rows. For this entry, the V and J calls and clone size follow TCRdb and not the study's own pipeline. Present in this sample are around 320,000 distinct CDR3 sequences, 19% of which were seen just once. The ten largest clonotypes hold roughly 21% of the sample.

V loses 4 bases, J loses 5 bases, and the germline ends lie 17 bases apart. The germline V gene (reference sequence) supplies CDR1 LGHDT and CDR2 YNNKEL. Taken from cysteine to phenylalanine, the CDR3 has 15 residues. Just CDR3 DNA is preserved here, 45 bases in frame from base 1. PBMCs were isolated by Ficoll-Paque density gradient centrifugation. Study-wide conclusions, independent of this receptor: Some responding clones were detected in pre-infection memory, suggesting pre-existing cross-reactive memory T cells joined the SARS-CoV-2 response. Balanced CD4/CD8 phenotypes were observed for clones contracting from day 15 to 85, whereas a bias towards CD4+ was observed for a second wave of clones expanding from day 15 to 37. Contracting CD4+ clones appeared mostly in the CM and EM memory subsets, whereas CD8+ clones were enriched in EMRA. The study included only a couple of mild cases, and larger cohorts that include severe cases with pre-infection samples were judged to be necessary. The second-wave clones that peaked on day 37 were not confirmed to be SARS-CoV-2 specific.

Sequenced input: PBMCs or a T cell subset sorted from them (not recorded which). The V and J segments used are TRBV3-1 and TRBJ1-2; matching of 6 bases hints at TRBD1 as the D gene. The receptor comes from a man between 18 and 35 years old who had mild COVID-19 (a few samples of this study predate the infection). The sample titles of this study are shuffled in the database, so cell type and time point are left out; the donor was told from shared clones. The CDR3 in this case is CASSPSVGTQYGYTF. The bases read TGTGCCAGCAGCCCTAGCGTCGGGACACAATATGGCTACACCTTC.